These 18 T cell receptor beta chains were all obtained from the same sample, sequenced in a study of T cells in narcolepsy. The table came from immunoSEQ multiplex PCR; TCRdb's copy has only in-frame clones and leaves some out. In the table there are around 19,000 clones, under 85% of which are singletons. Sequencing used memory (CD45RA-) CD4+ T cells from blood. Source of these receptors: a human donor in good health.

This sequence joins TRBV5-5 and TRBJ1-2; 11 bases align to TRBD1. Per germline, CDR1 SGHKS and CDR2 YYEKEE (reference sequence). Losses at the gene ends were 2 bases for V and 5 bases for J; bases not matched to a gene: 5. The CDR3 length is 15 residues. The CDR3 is CASSLSGQGAYGYTF. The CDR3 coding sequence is TGTGCCAGCAGCTTATCCGGACAGGGGGCATATGGCTACACCTTC.

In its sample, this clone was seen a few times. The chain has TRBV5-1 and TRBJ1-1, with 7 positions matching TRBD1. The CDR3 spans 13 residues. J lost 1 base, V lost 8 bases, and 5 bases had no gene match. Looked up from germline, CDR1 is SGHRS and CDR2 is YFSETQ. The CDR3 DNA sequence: TGCGCCAGTAGGGGACAGCAGAACACTGAAGCTTTCTTT. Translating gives CASRGQQNTEAFF.

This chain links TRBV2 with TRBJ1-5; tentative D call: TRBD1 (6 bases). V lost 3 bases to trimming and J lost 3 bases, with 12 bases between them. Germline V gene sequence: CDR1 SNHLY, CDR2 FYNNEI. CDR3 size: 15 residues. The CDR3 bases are TGTGCCAGCAGTGAGCGCAGGGGAGACAATCAGCCCCAGCATTTT. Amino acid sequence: CASSERRGDNQPQHF.

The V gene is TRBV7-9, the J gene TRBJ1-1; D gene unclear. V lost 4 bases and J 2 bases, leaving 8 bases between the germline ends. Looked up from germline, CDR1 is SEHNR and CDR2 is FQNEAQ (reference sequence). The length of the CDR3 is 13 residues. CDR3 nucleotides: TGTGCCAGCAGCTACCAGCTTAACACTGAAGCTTTCTTT. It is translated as CASSYQLNTEAFF.

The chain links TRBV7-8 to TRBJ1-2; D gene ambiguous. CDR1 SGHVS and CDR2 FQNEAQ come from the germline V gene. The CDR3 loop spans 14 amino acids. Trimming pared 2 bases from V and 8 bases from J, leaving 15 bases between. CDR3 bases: TGTGCCAGCAGCTTAACGGCCGGCGGGAACGGCTACACCTTC. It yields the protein CASSLTAGGNGYTF.

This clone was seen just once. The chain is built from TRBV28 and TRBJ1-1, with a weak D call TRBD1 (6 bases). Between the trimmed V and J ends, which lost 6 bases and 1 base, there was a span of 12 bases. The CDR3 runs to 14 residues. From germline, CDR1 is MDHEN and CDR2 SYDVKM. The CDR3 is CASSSDRPNTEAFF. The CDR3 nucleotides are TGTGCCAGCAGCTCCGACAGGCCGAACACTGAAGCTTTCTTT.

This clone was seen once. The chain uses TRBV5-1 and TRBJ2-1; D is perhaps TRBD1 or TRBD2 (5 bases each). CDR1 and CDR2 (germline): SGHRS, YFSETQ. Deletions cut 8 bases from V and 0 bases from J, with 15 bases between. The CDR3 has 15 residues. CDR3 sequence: CASSRGQSSYNEQFF. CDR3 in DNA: TGCGCCAGTTCGAGGGGCCAGAGCTCCTACAATGAGCAGTTCTTC.

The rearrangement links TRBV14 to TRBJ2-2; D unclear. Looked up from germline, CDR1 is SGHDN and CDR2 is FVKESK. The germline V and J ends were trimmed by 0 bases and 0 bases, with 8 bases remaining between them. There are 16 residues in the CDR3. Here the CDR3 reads CASSQDIPPNTGELFF. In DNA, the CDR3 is TGTGCCAGCAGCCAAGATATACCCCCGAACACCGGGGAGCTGTTTTTT.

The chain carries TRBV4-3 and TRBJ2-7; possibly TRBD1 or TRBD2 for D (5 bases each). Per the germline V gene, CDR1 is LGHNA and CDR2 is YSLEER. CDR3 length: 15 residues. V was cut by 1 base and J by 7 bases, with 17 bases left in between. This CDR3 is CASSQVPGARDEQYF. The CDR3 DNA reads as TGCGCCAGCAGCCAAGTTCCCGGGGCCCGGGATGAGCAGTACTTC.

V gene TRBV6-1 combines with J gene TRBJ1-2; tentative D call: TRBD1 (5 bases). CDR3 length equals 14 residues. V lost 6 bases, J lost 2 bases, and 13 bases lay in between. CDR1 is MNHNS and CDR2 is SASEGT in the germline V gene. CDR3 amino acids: CASRGQGHNYGYTF. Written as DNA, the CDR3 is TGTGCCAGCAGAGGCCAGGGCCACAACTATGGCTACACCTTC.

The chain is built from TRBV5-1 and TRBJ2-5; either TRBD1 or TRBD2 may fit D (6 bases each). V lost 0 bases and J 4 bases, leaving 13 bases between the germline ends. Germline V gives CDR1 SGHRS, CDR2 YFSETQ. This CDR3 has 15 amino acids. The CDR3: CASSLGGTRGETQYF. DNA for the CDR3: TGCGCCAGCAGCTTGGGCGGGACAAGGGGAGAGACCCAGTACTTC.

The CDR3: CASSLSANQPQHF. In DNA, the CDR3 is TGTGCCAGCAGCTTATCGGCCAATCAGCCCCAGCATTTT. The chain recombines TRBV7-3 with TRBJ1-5; D is unresolved. V was pared by 2 bases and J by 3 bases, with 5 bases between. Per germline, CDR1 SGHTA and CDR2 FQGTGA. The CDR3 consists of 13 residues.

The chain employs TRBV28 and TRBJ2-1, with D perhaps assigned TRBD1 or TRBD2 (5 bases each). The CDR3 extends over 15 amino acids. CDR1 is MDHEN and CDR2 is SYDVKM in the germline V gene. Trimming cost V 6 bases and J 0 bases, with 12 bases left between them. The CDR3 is CASRSPGSSYNEQFF. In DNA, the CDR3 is TGTGCCAGCAGAAGCCCAGGGAGCTCCTACAATGAGCAGTTCTTC. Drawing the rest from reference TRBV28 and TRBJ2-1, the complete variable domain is DVKVTQSSRYLVKRTGEKVFLECVQDMDHENMFWYRQDPGLGLRLIYFSYDVKMKEKGDIPEGYSVSREKKERFSLILESASTNQTSMYLCASRSPGSSYNEQFFGPGTRLTVL.

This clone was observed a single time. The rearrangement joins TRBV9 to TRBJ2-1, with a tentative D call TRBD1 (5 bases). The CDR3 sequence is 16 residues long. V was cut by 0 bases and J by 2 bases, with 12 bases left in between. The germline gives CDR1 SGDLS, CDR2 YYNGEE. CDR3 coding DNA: TGTGCCAGCAGCGTAGCCCCGACAGTAACCTACAATGAGCAGTTCTTC. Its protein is CASSVAPTVTYNEQFF.

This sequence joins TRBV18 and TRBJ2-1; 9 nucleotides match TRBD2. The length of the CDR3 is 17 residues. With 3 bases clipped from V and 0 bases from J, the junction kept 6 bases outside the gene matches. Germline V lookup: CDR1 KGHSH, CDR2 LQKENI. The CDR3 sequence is CASSPYSTSGSYNEQFF. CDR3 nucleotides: TGTGCCAGCTCACCTTATTCGACTAGCGGCTCCTACAATGAGCAGTTCTTC.

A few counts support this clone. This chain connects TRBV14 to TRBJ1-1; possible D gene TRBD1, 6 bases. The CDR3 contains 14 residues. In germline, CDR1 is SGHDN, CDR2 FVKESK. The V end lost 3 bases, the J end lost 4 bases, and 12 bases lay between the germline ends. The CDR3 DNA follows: TGTGCCAGCAGCCAGCCAGGGGTTGGCACTGAAGCTTTCTTT. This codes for CASSQPGVGTEAFF.

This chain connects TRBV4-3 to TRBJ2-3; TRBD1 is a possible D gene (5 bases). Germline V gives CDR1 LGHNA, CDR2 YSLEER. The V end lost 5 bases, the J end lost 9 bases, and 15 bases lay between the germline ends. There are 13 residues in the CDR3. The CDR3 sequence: CASSTLDTGTQYF. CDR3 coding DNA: TGCGCCAGCAGCACTCTGGACACCGGGACGCAGTATTTT.

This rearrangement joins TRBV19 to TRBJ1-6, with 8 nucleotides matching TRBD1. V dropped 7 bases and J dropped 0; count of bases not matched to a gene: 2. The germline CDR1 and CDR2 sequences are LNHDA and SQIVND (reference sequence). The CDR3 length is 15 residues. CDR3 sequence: CASTTGGSYNSPLHF. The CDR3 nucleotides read TGTGCCAGTACAACAGGGGGCTCCTATAATTCACCCCTCCACTTT.